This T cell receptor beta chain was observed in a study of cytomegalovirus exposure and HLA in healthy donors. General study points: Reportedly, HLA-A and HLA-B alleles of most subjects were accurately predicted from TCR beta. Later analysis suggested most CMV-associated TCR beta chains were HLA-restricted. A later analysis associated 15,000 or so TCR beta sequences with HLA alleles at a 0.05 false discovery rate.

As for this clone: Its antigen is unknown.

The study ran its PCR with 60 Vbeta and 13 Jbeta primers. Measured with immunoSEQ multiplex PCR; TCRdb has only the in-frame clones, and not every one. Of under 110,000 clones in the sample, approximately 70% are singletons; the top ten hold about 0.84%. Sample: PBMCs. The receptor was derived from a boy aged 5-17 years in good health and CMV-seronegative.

CDR3 loop: CASSIVGTGYNEQYF. The CDR3 nucleotides are TGTGCCAGTAGTATCGTTGGGACAGGGTACAACGAGCAGTACTTC. The V call is TRBV19, the J call TRBJ2-7; 9 bases line up with TRBD1. Germline loops: CDR1 LNHDA, CDR2 SQIVND (reference sequence). CDR3 size: 15 residues. V gave up 3 bases and J gave up 5 bases; unmatched junction bases: 8.